The T cell receptor (beta chain) under discussion was sequenced for a study of T cells in Graves' hyperthyroidism and ophthalmopathy. The trim removed 6 bases at V and 4 bases at J, leaving 10 bases unmatched. The CDR3 length is 15 residues. From germline, CDR1 is LNHNV and CDR2 YYDKDF (reference sequence). Investigators excluded patients with uncontrolled infection, other autoimmune disease, pregnancy or lactation. Diagnosing involved the use of clinical symptoms, serum thyroxine and TRAb, thyroid ultrasound and orbital computed tomography. This clonotype was recorded at least ten times. The target antigen is unknown. Whole-study results and caveats: Ophthalmopathy stood apart from stable hyperthyroidism in a 13 V-J model.

TCR beta CDR3 regions were amplified from RNA. HTBI primers were used for first-round RT-PCR of the TCR CDR3. TCRdb reanalysed the multiplex PCR reads using MiXCR and keeps one entry per CDR3 protein. The table records hundreds of thousands of distinct CDR3 sequences, approximately 15% of them present only once. The gene calls are TRBV15 and TRBJ2-3, with 7 bases that match TRBD2. This clonotype was obtained from a woman under 30 with Graves' hyperthyroidism. Sequences were obtained from blood. CDR3 sequence (DNA): TGTGCCACCAGGTTCAGGGCGGGAGTGGCAGATACGCAGTATTTT. Protein product: CATRFRAGVADTQYF. The full variable domain, its missing parts supplied by reference TRBV15 and TRBJ2-3, is DAMVIQNPRYQVTQFGKPVTLSCSQTLNHNVMYWYQQKSSQAPKLLFHYYDKDFNNEADTPDNFQSRRPNTSFCFLDIRSPGLGDTAMYLCATRFRAGVADTQYFGPGTRLTVL.